This passage covers 19 T cell receptor beta chains from one sample sequenced in a study of beta chain features in type 1 diabetes. The authors reverse transcribed all of the isolated RNA, so sequencing captured expressed TCRB transcripts. Here immunoSEQ multiplex PCR was the method, and the copy in TCRdb shows in-frame clones only, minus some. The sample has about 900,000 clones, roughly a sixth seen once. The material sequenced was naive CD4+ T cells from blood. All receptors come from a woman aged 18-29 years in good health.

The genes are TRBV7-9 and TRBJ1-1, with D hard to call. The CDR3 length is 12 residues. The germline gives CDR1 SEHNR, CDR2 FQNEAQ (reference sequence). V lost 7 bases to trimming and J lost 6 bases, with 12 bases between them. The CDR3 DNA reads TGTGCCAGCACCCCTTATGTCGCTGAAGCTTTCTTT. It is translated as CASTPYVAEAFF.

This chain uses TRBV27 with TRBJ2-1; D gene ambiguous. The CDR3 runs to 18 residues. Germline V lookup: CDR1 MNHEY, CDR2 SMNVEV (reference sequence). The V gene lost 3 bases and the J gene lost 0 bases, with 18 bases spanning the gap. For the CDR3, the DNA is TGTGCCAGCAGTTTCGGGTTCAACCTGCGCGGCTCCTACAATGAGCAGTTCTTC. Encoded protein: CASSFGFNLRGSYNEQFF.

This chain connects TRBV7-9 to TRBJ2-7, with D possibly being TRBD2 (6 bases). The V gene's germline CDR1 is SEHNR and CDR2 FQNEAQ (reference sequence). The CDR3 consists of 15 residues. Trimming cost V 3 bases and J 4 bases, with 16 bases left between them. The CDR3 spells CASSFQASDRYEQYF. CDR3 DNA: TGTGCCAGCAGCTTTCAAGCTAGCGATAGATACGAGCAGTACTTC.

This clone was picked up a small number of times. J is TRBJ1-2 and V is TRBV27, with unresolved D. The CDR3 consists of 16 residues. Trimming took off 5 bases at V and 7 bases at J, with 23 bases between the two ends. Germline V gene data show CDR1 as MNHEY and CDR2 as SMNVEV (reference sequence). CDR3 DNA sequence: TGTGCCAGCAGTCCATTCGCCCGTCCCGAGTGGGGTGGCTACACCTTC. It specifies CASSPFARPEWGGYTF.

This clone was seen only a few times. The CDR3 spells CSASIVLEQFF. In nucleotides, the CDR3 is TGCAGTGCTAGTATTGTATTGGAGCAGTTCTTC. The gene calls are TRBV20-1 and TRBJ2-1; D ambiguous. CDR3 length: 11 residues. Germline CDR1 DFQATT, CDR2 SNEGSKA (reference sequence). V was clipped by 3 bases and J by 10 bases, with 10 bases between them.

The V call is TRBV4-1, the J call TRBJ2-3, with a tentative D call TRBD2 (6 bases). The CDR3 is 15 residues long. V was trimmed by 5 bases and J by 0 bases, leaving 12 bases between them. The germline CDR1 and CDR2 sequences are MGHRA and YSYEKL. This chain's CDR3 is CASSFRDSSTDTQYF. CDR3 nucleotides: TGCGCCAGCAGCTTCCGGGACTCGAGCACAGATACGCAGTATTTT.

The CDR3 sequence: CASSNPGQGYEQYF. For the CDR3, the DNA is TGTGCCAGCAGCAACCCGGGACAGGGCTACGAGCAGTACTTC. This chain links TRBV5-5 with TRBJ2-7; TRBD1 agrees at 9 bases. This CDR3 is built from 14 residues. Unmatched junction bases numbered 5, after V lost 4 bases and J lost 3 bases. Germline-derived CDR1 and CDR2 are SGHKS and YYEKEE (reference sequence). Looking up the rest from reference TRBV5-5 and TRBJ2-7 gives the full variable domain: DAGVTQSPTHLIKTRGQQVTLRCSPISGHKSVSWYQQVLGQGPQFIFQYYEKEERGRGNFPDRFSARQFPNYSSELNVNALLLGDSALYLCASSNPGQGYEQYFGPGTRLTVT.

This clone was counted only a few times. The chain is built from TRBV28 and TRBJ2-6, with a tentative D call TRBD1 (5 bases). CDR1 is MDHEN, CDR2 SYDVKM, per germline. V lost 10 bases and J lost 3, with 13 bases in between. CDR3 length equals 14 residues. The CDR3 sequence: CAIQDPGGANVLTF. CDR3 coding DNA: TGTGCCATACAGGATCCGGGTGGGGCCAACGTCCTGACTTTC.

This chain uses TRBV7-2 with TRBJ2-3; the D gene is possibly TRBD1 (6 bases). Germline CDR1 and CDR2: SGHTA and FQGNSA. The CDR3 covers 14 residues. Trimming shortened V by 3 bases and J by 2 bases, and 9 bases separated the two germline ends. In DNA, the CDR3 is TGTGCCAGCAGCTTTAACAGGGACACAGATACGCAGTATTTT. It translates to CASSFNRDTDTQYF.

This chain joins TRBV5-6 and TRBJ1-3; 8 bases map to TRBD1. The CDR3 is 14 amino acids. In germline, CDR1 is SGHDT, CDR2 YYEEEE. The junction had 4 bases not matched to a gene; V was cut back by 6 bases and J by 2 bases. Here the CDR3 DNA reads TGTGCCAGCAACCTCAGGGGGCCTGGAAACACCATATATTTT. Its protein product is CASNLRGPGNTIYF.

This clone came up a few times. This chain uses TRBV19 with TRBJ2-2, with D unresolved. Germline V CDR1 and CDR2: LNHDA, SQIVND (reference sequence). The CDR3 totals 13 residues. V dropped 5 bases and J dropped 5 bases, with 9 bases sitting between them. CDR3 nucleotide sequence: TGTGCCAGTAGTTTCTCTAGAACCGGGGAGCTGTTTTTT. Translating it yields CASSFSRTGELFF. Full variable domain (missing parts from reference TRBV19 and TRBJ2-2): DGGITQSPKYLFRKEGQNVTLSCEQNLNHDAMYWYRQDPGQGLRLIYYSQIVNDFQKGDIAEGYSVSREKKESFPLTVTSAQKNPTAFYLCASSFSRTGELFFGEGSRLTVL.

This clone was seen only a few times. This chain uses TRBV18 with TRBJ2-4; D is unresolved. The ends were cut back, 3 bases at V and 11 bases at J, with 11 bases in the middle. The germline V gene encodes CDR1 KGHSH and CDR2 LQKENI. The CDR3 is 12 amino acids. The CDR3: CASSPAGRFQYF. The DNA for the CDR3 is TGTGCCAGCTCACCTGCAGGTCGGTTTCAGTACTTC.

Notes on this clone: Other DNA sequences in this specimen translate into the identical CDR3. This chain's CDR3 is CASSETDTQYF. Here the CDR3 DNA reads TGTGCCAGCAGCGAAACAGATACGCAGTATTTT. The rearrangement uses TRBV7-2 and TRBJ2-3; D gene unclear. Per germline, CDR1 SGHTA and CDR2 FQGNSA. V lost 5 bases to trimming and J lost 3 bases, with 3 bases between them. There are 11 residues in the CDR3.

This sequence joins TRBV9 and TRBJ2-5; D is unresolved. V lost 1 base, J lost 4 bases, and 14 bases lay in between. Looked up from germline, CDR1 is SGDLS and CDR2 is YYNGEE. The CDR3 has 15 amino acids. The CDR3 protein is CASSVWSQTGETQYF. CDR3 coding DNA: TGTGCCAGCAGCGTATGGTCCCAAACGGGAGAGACCCAGTACTTC.

There are a few counts of this clone. CDR3 loop: CASSLVPGTNTIYF. The CDR3 nucleotides are TGTGCCAGCAGCTTAGTCCCTGGGACAAACACCATATATTTT. The genes are TRBV11-2 and TRBJ1-3; the D gene is possibly TRBD1 (5 bases). V lost 1 base and J lost 6, with 10 bases in between. The CDR3 runs to 14 residues. Germline V gene sequence: CDR1 SGHAT, CDR2 FQNNGV.

This clone was seen a handful of times. This chain links TRBV4-1 with TRBJ2-5, with 9 nucleotides matching TRBD2. V lost 4 bases, J lost 5 bases, and 17 bases stayed unmatched. Germline-derived CDR1 and CDR2 are MGHRA and YSYEKL. The CDR3 loop spans 18 amino acids. CDR3 nucleotides: TGCGCCAGCAGCCGGACAGGCGCAGCGGGAGGTTTTTGGGAGACCCAGTACTTC. It yields the protein CASSRTGAAGGFWETQYF.

The V call is TRBV28, the J call TRBJ1-1; no clear D. Germline lookup yields CDR1 MDHEN and CDR2 SYDVKM. The CDR3 extends over 14 amino acids. Trimming pared 8 bases from V and 2 bases from J, leaving 15 bases between. Here the CDR3 DNA reads TGTGCCAGCGGTCTTCCCGGGGTTAACACTGAAGCTTTCTTT. It is translated as CASGLPGVNTEAFF.

This clone was observed a few times. The V and J genes are TRBV5-1 and TRBJ1-1, with D uncertain. This CDR3 is 11 amino acids long. Germline V gene lookup returns CDR1 SGHRS and CDR2 YFSETQ. V dropped 2 bases and J dropped 2 bases, with 1 base sitting between them. CDR3 bases: TGCGCCAGCAGCTTCAACACTGAAGCTTTCTTT. Encoded protein: CASSFNTEAFF.

The V gene is TRBV7-3, the J gene TRBJ2-2; 9 bases map to TRBD1. Per the germline V gene, CDR1 is SGHTA and CDR2 is FQGTGA. Trimming at V came to 5 bases and at J to 3 bases, leaving 1 base not matched to a gene. CDR3 length equals 14 residues. CDR3: CASSRQGDTGELFF. The CDR3 nucleotides read TGTGCCAGCAGCCGACAGGGGGACACCGGGGAGCTGTTTTTT.